The 30 T cell receptor beta chains listed next were all sequenced from one sample in a study of glioma-infiltrating T cells. Amplification of TCR alpha and beta CDR3 regions from RNA used iRepertoire nested multiplex PCR. TCRdb redid the calling of the multiplex PCR reads with MiXCR, one entry per CDR3 protein. The data show about 410,000 distinct CDR3 sequences, with about 40% seen just once and 12% held by the top ten. Sequenced: glioma tissue, nonneoplastic brain tissue, or PBMCs (not recorded which). The receptors derive from a human donor with low-grade glioma or glioblastoma, undergoing nonglioma brain surgery, or in good health (not recorded which).

This clonotype was counted only a few times. The J gene is TRBJ2-1, the V gene TRBV25-1; D uncertain. The CDR3 totals 12 residues. CDR1 MGHDK and CDR2 SYGVNS come from the germline V gene. V lost 6 bases and J 8 bases, leaving 11 bases between the germline ends. The DNA of the CDR3 is TGTGCCAGCAGCTGGGCCTGGGATGAGCAGTTCTTC. Its protein is CASSWAWDEQFF.

On this clonotype itself: One junction end does not reproduce the germline sequence, and a read error may be involved. This chain links TRBV5-1 with TRBJ2-1; 7 bases align to TRBD1. Germline CDR1 and CDR2: SGHRS and YFSETQ. The CDR3 contains 16 residues. CDR3 nucleotides: TGCTCCAGCAGCCCGGATCCAGGGGGCTCCTACAATGAGCAGTTCTTC. It yields the protein CSSSPDPGGSYNEQFF.

As for this clonotype: One junction end does not reproduce the germline sequence, and a read error may be involved. This rearrangement joins TRBV10-3 to TRBJ1-2; 8 bases map to TRBD1. Germline V CDR1 and CDR2: ENHRY, SYGVKD. The CDR3 has 14 amino acids. The CDR3 here is CAIRLGQGAYGHTF. The CDR3 DNA sequence: TGTGCCATCAGACTAGGACAGGGAGCCTATGGCCACACCTTC.

In regard to this clonotype: This clone may be a read error of a much larger clone one base away. V gene TRBV7-9 combines with J gene TRBJ1-1; D is unclear. V lost 6 bases and J 1 base, leaving 18 bases between the germline ends. There are 16 residues in the CDR3. In germline, CDR1 is SEHNR, CDR2 FQNEAQ (reference sequence). In nucleotides, the CDR3 is TGTGCCAGCAGTTTAAACCAGCTCCATAGGAACACTGAAGCTTTCTTT. Translation: CASSLNQLHRNTEAFF.

As concerns this clonotype: A much bigger clone sits one base away, suggesting this may be a read error. This rearrangement joins TRBV15 to TRBJ2-2; D call uncertain. This CDR3 region has 15 residues. The ends were cut back, 4 bases at V and 7 bases at J, with 16 bases in the middle. The V gene's germline CDR1 is LNHNV and CDR2 YYDKDF (reference sequence). CDR3 residues: CATSINQDLSGELFF. The DNA of the CDR3 is TGTGCCACCAGCATTAATCAGGATTTAAGCGGGGAGCTGTTTTTT. Together with reference TRBV15 and TRBJ2-2, the CDR3 gives the full variable domain: DAMVIQNPRYQVTQFGKPVTLSCSQTLNHNVMYWYQQKSSQAPKLLFHYYDKDFNNEADTPDNFQSRRPNTSFCFLDIRSPGLGDTAMYLCATSINQDLSGELFFGEGSRLTVL.

In this sample, this clonotype turned up a few times. This chain links TRBV7-6 with TRBJ2-5, with D possibly being TRBD2 (5 bases). CDR3 length equals 17 residues. The V gene lost 0 bases and the J gene lost 1 base, with 15 bases spanning the gap. Germline V gene lookup returns CDR1 SGHVS and CDR2 FNYEAQ. In DNA form, the CDR3 reads TGTGCCAGCAGCTTAGCGCTGGCGGGCGTAAGCCAAGAGACCCAGTACTTC. The encoded protein is CASSLALAGVSQETQYF.

This clonotype showed up many times. CDR3 amino acids: CASSPYVWGSINNEQFF. As DNA, the CDR3 is TGTGCCAGCAGTCCCTACGTCTGGGGGAGTATCAACAATGAGCAGTTCTTC. This chain links TRBV6-2 or TRBV6-3 with TRBJ2-1; the D call may be TRBD1 or TRBD2 (5 bases each). Germline V CDR1 and CDR2: MNHEY, SVGEGT. The germline V and J ends were trimmed by 5 bases and 5 bases, with 22 bases remaining between them. This CDR3 has 17 residues.

The rearrangement links TRBV20-1 to TRBJ2-7, with 7 bases fitting TRBD2. The CDR3 extends over 11 amino acids. J lost 7 bases, V lost 6 bases, and 6 bases had no gene match. Germline-derived CDR1 and CDR2 are DFQATT and SNEGSKA (reference sequence). CDR3 region: CSAERGREQYF. The CDR3 nucleotides are TGCAGTGCCGAGCGGGGAAGGGAGCAGTACTTC.

This clonotype was counted only a few times. The chain has TRBV24-1 and TRBJ2-3; D is perhaps TRBD2 (5 bases). Deletions cut 5 bases from V and 5 bases from J, with 10 bases between. Looked up from germline, CDR1 is KGHDR and CDR2 is SFDVKD. This CDR3 region has 13 residues. The CDR3 sequence is CATSVSAKDTQYF. As DNA, the CDR3 is TGTGCCACCAGTGTTAGCGCAAAAGATACGCAGTATTTT.

This clonotype was observed a handful of times. The chain combines TRBV11-1 with TRBJ2-7; tentatively, D is TRBD1 or TRBD2 (6 bases each). Germline CDR1 and CDR2: SGHAT and FQDESV (reference sequence). This CDR3 region has 14 residues. Trimming removed 1 base from V and 1 base from J, with 8 bases in between. CDR3 loop: CASSLEGGSYEQYF. In DNA form, the CDR3 reads TGTGCCAGCAGCTTAGAGGGGGGATCCTACGAGCAGTACTTC.

Details on this clonotype: This CDR3 is missing its conserved last phenylalanine or tryptophan, likely due to a read error. The chain combines TRBV27 with TRBJ1-1, with D uncertain. The CDR3 extends over 14 amino acids. Germline loops: CDR1 MNHEY, CDR2 SMNVEV (reference sequence). V lost 2 bases to trimming and J lost 1 base, with 8 bases between them. The CDR3 protein is CASSLGQANTEAFL. The CDR3 coding sequence is TGTGCCAGCAGTTTAGGGCAGGCGAACACTGAAGCTTTCCTT.

As concerns this clonotype: The junction differs from germline at one of its ends, possibly a read error. J is TRBJ1-1 and V is TRBV6-1; D is undetermined. Germline CDR1 and CDR2: MNHNS and SASEGT. The length of the CDR3 is 13 residues. CDR3 bases: TGTGCCAGCACCCGAATAATAAACACTGAAACTTTCTTT. This gives the protein CASTRIINTETFF.

This clonotype occurred many times. This rearrangement joins TRBV20-1 to TRBJ2-3, with D unresolved. The ends were cut back, 7 bases at V and 2 bases at J, with 13 bases in the middle. The CDR3 contains 13 residues. Germline loops: CDR1 DFQATT, CDR2 SNEGSKA (reference sequence). CDR3: CSVRFRSTDTQYF. Here the CDR3 DNA reads TGCAGTGTCAGGTTCAGGTCCACAGATACGCAGTATTTT.

Comments on this clonotype: This may arise from a read error, as a much more abundant clone is one base away. The CDR3 region is CASRVLAGGSNTGELSF. In nucleotides, the CDR3 is TGTGCCAGCAGAGTGCTAGCGGGAGGTTCGAACACCGGGGAGCTGTCTTTT. The gene calls are TRBV6-1 and TRBJ2-2; TRBD2 matches at 11 bases. In germline, CDR1 is MNHNS, CDR2 SASEGT. This CDR3 has 17 residues.

The chain joins TRBV28 to TRBJ2-7; TRBD2 matches at 10 bases. V was pared by 3 bases and J by 3 bases, with 8 bases of the junction left unmatched. Germline lookup yields CDR1 MDHEN and CDR2 SYDVKM. The CDR3 is made up of 16 amino acids. CDR3 loop: CASSFNILAGIYEQYF. CDR3 sequence (DNA): TGTGCCAGCAGTTTTAATATACTAGCGGGGATCTACGAGCAGTACTTC.

This clonotype is a singleton in its sample. Mismatch with germline at one junction end may stem from a read error. The chain couples TRBV20-1 to TRBJ2-5; TRBD2 aligns across 9 bases. The CDR3 totals 15 residues. In germline, CDR1 is DFQATT, CDR2 SNEGSKA (reference sequence). The CDR3 DNA sequence: TGCAGTACTAGAGATCGGCGACTAGCGGAAGAGACCCAGTACTTC. This translates into CSTRDRRLAEETQYF.

Details on this clonotype: A much larger clone is a single base away; this may be a read error. V and J are TRBV20-1 and TRBJ2-5; D unclear. Germline V gene sequence: CDR1 DFQATT, CDR2 SNEGSKA (reference sequence). V gave up 3 bases and J gave up 3 bases, with 14 bases separating them. The CDR3 consists of 14 residues. The CDR3 loop reads CSASDSAKEETQYF. Written as DNA, the CDR3 is TGCAGTGCTAGTGATTCGGCAAAAGAAGAGACCCAGTACTTC.

This clonotype was counted only a few times. J is TRBJ2-2 and V is TRBV20-1; D is perhaps TRBD2 (5 bases). With 6 bases removed from V and 1 base from J, the gap between germline ends came to 12 bases. The CDR3 totals 14 residues. Germline V lookup: CDR1 DFQATT, CDR2 SNEGSKA (reference sequence). CDR3 nucleotide sequence: TGCAGTGCCAGAAATAGCGAGAACACCGGGGAGCTGTTTTTT. Residues: CSARNSENTGELFF.

This clonotype occurred many times. The chain carries TRBV7-2 and TRBJ2-3; 8 bases are shared with TRBD2. Germline CDR1 and CDR2: SGHTA and FQGNSA. The ends lost 3 bases at V and 3 bases at J; junction bases unmatched: 11. The length of the CDR3 is 17 residues. This CDR3 reads CASSLRQTSERTDTQYF. The CDR3 DNA reads as TGTGCCAGCAGCTTGCGGCAGACTAGCGAAAGGACAGATACGCAGTATTTT.

Remarks on this clonotype: At one of its ends the junction is not consistent with the germline gene, which may arise from a read error. This rearrangement joins TRBV10-3 to TRBJ2-7; 13 nucleotides align to TRBD2. This CDR3 is 14 amino acids long. The germline V gene has CDR1 ENHRY and CDR2 SYGVKD. The CDR3 spells CATSKTSGRYEQYF. CDR3 in DNA: TGTGCCACCAGTAAGACTAGCGGGAGGTACGAGCAGTACTTC.

The chain joins TRBV19 to TRBJ2-1, with 8 bases aligning to TRBD2. Trimming at V came to 5 bases and at J to 1 base, leaving 13 bases not matched to a gene. Germline-derived CDR1 and CDR2 are LNHDA and SQIVND (reference sequence). The CDR3 loop spans 18 amino acids. This chain's CDR3 is CASSFSVRLARSYNEQFF. The DNA of the CDR3 is TGTGCCAGTAGTTTCTCGGTTCGACTAGCGCGGTCCTACAATGAGCAGTTCTTC.

This clonotype was seen at least ten times. This sequence joins TRBV6-2 or TRBV6-3 and TRBJ2-3; D remains unclear. CDR1 MNHEY and CDR2 SVGEGT come from the germline V gene. V was shortened by 0 bases and J by 4 bases, with 17 bases between the two germline ends. The CDR3 loop spans 17 amino acids. The CDR3 nucleotides read TGTGCCAGCAGTTACTCGGGCAGGCTGGAGATCGCAGATACGCAGTATTTT. It yields the protein CASSYSGRLEIADTQYF.

Note on this clonotype: With a much larger clone just one base away, this may be a read error. CDR3 sequence (DNA): TGTGCCAGCAGTCCTACCCTGGACAGCACAGATACGCGGTATTTT. This translates into CASSPTLDSTDTRYF. The chain is built from TRBV27 and TRBJ2-3, with a tentative D call TRBD1 (6 bases). CDR3 length: 15 amino acids. Per the germline V gene, CDR1 is MNHEY and CDR2 is SMNVEV (reference sequence).

This chain connects TRBV19 to TRBJ1-5; D perhaps matches TRBD1 (5 bases). The CDR3 runs to 16 residues. V dropped 7 bases and J dropped 2 bases, with 18 bases sitting between them. In germline, CDR1 is LNHDA, CDR2 SQIVND (reference sequence). This CDR3 is CASTPRGSRGNQPQHF. CDR3 in DNA: TGTGCCAGTACCCCCCGGGGCTCAAGAGGCAATCAGCCCCAGCATTTT.

The chain is built from TRBV15 and TRBJ2-7; 12 positions agree with TRBD2. V lost 0 bases, J lost 7 bases, and 10 bases stayed unmatched. The CDR3 spans 17 residues. CDR1 and CDR2 from the germline V gene are LNHNV and YYDKDF (reference sequence). In nucleotides, the CDR3 is TGTGCCACCAGCAGAGACCCTAGCGGGAGGGGGAACAATGAGCAGTACTTC. Residues: CATSRDPSGRGNNEQYF. Complete variable domain (other parts from reference TRBV15 and TRBJ2-7): DAMVIQNPRYQVTQFGKPVTLSCSQTLNHNVMYWYQQKSSQAPKLLFHYYDKDFNNEADTPDNFQSRRPNTSFCFLDIRSPGLGDTAMYLCATSRDPSGRGNNEQYFGPGTRLTVT.

The table lists this clonotype with a few counts. Just one base apart from a much larger clone, this may be a read error. This rearrangement joins TRBV28 to TRBJ2-7; 10 bases align to TRBD2. Losses at the gene ends were 3 bases for V and 3 bases for J; bases not matched to a gene: 2. This CDR3 comprises 14 residues. The germline CDR1 and CDR2 sequences are MDHEN and SYDVKM. The CDR3, as DNA: TGTGCCAGCAGTTTTGGACTAGCGGACTACGAGCAGTACTTC. It codes for CASSFGLADYEQYF.

The chain uses TRBV4-1 and TRBJ2-3, with 12 bases aligning to TRBD2. The trim removed 3 bases at V and 6 bases at J, leaving 7 bases unmatched. This CDR3 spans 16 amino acids. Germline CDR1 is MGHRA and CDR2 is YSYEKL. The CDR3: CASSQGLAGPIDTQYF. The DNA for the CDR3 is TGCGCCAGCAGCCAGGGACTAGCGGGCCCCATTGATACGCAGTATTTT.

The rearrangement uses TRBV4-2 and TRBJ1-2; unclear D gene. Looked up from germline, CDR1 is LGHNA and CDR2 is YNFKEQ. V lost 0 bases and J lost 0, with 11 bases in between. This CDR3 region has 16 residues. CDR3 DNA: TGTGCCAGCAGCCAAGAATCATGGGGAGCTAACTATGGCTACACCTTC. This encodes CASSQESWGANYGYTF.

This clonotype was counted a few times. The chain uses TRBV15 and TRBJ2-7; no clear D. CDR3 length: 13 amino acids. Per the germline V gene, CDR1 is LNHNV and CDR2 is YYDKDF (reference sequence). V lost 1 base to trimming and J lost 6 bases, with 10 bases between them. CDR3 in amino acids: CATSRGTAREQYF. The CDR3 DNA sequence: TGTGCCACCAGCAGAGGGACCGCTCGCGAGCAGTACTTC.

V is TRBV7-3 and J is TRBJ2-5; TRBD2 aligns across 7 bases. This CDR3 comprises 16 residues. The V gene's germline CDR1 is SGHTA and CDR2 FQGTGA. Trimming at V came to 5 bases and at J to 4 bases, leaving 13 bases not matched to a gene. The CDR3 spells CASSQHPGLVGETQYF. CDR3 coding DNA: TGTGCCAGCAGCCAACATCCCGGACTAGTCGGAGAGACCCAGTACTTC.